The T cell receptor (beta chain) described here comes from a study of CD8 T cells in ankylosing spondylitis. Points on this clonotype: No antigen is known for it.

The study, taken as a whole, reports: Seemingly distinctive of ankylosing spondylitis blood was a TCR beta motif formed by eight highly homologous variants. Past studies reported some motif variants in reactive arthritis synovial fluid and blood.

V lost 4 bases and J lost 3; bases outside the gene matches: 5. This CDR3 region has 14 residues. Germline lookup yields CDR1 MNHEY and CDR2 SMNVEV (reference sequence). TCRdb re-called the 5' RACE reads through MiXCR, storing one row per CDR3 protein. This table has roughly 220,000 distinct CDR3 sequences, about 17% appearing once. V gene TRBV27 combines with J gene TRBJ1-1, with 7 bases matching TRBD1. The sample was blood, either unsorted or a sorted T cell fraction (not recorded which). The sequence came from a male donor with ankylosing spondylitis. This CDR3 is CASSSITGDTEAFF. The CDR3 DNA reads TGTGCCAGCAGTTCAATAACAGGGGACACTGAAGCTTTCTTT.